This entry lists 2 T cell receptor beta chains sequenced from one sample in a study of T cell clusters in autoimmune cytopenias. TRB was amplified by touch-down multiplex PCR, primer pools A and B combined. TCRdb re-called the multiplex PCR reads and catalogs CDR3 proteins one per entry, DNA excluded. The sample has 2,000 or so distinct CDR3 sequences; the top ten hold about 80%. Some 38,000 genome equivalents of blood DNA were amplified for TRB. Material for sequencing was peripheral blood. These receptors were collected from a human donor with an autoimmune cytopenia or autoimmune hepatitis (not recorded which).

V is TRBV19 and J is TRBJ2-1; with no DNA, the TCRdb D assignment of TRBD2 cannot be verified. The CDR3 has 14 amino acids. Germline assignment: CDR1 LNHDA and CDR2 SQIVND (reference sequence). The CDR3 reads CASSMASGPHEQFF.

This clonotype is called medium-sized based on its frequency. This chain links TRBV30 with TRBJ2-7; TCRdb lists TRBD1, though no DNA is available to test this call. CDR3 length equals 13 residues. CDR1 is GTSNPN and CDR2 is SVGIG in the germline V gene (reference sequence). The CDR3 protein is CAWKGTVLYEQYF.